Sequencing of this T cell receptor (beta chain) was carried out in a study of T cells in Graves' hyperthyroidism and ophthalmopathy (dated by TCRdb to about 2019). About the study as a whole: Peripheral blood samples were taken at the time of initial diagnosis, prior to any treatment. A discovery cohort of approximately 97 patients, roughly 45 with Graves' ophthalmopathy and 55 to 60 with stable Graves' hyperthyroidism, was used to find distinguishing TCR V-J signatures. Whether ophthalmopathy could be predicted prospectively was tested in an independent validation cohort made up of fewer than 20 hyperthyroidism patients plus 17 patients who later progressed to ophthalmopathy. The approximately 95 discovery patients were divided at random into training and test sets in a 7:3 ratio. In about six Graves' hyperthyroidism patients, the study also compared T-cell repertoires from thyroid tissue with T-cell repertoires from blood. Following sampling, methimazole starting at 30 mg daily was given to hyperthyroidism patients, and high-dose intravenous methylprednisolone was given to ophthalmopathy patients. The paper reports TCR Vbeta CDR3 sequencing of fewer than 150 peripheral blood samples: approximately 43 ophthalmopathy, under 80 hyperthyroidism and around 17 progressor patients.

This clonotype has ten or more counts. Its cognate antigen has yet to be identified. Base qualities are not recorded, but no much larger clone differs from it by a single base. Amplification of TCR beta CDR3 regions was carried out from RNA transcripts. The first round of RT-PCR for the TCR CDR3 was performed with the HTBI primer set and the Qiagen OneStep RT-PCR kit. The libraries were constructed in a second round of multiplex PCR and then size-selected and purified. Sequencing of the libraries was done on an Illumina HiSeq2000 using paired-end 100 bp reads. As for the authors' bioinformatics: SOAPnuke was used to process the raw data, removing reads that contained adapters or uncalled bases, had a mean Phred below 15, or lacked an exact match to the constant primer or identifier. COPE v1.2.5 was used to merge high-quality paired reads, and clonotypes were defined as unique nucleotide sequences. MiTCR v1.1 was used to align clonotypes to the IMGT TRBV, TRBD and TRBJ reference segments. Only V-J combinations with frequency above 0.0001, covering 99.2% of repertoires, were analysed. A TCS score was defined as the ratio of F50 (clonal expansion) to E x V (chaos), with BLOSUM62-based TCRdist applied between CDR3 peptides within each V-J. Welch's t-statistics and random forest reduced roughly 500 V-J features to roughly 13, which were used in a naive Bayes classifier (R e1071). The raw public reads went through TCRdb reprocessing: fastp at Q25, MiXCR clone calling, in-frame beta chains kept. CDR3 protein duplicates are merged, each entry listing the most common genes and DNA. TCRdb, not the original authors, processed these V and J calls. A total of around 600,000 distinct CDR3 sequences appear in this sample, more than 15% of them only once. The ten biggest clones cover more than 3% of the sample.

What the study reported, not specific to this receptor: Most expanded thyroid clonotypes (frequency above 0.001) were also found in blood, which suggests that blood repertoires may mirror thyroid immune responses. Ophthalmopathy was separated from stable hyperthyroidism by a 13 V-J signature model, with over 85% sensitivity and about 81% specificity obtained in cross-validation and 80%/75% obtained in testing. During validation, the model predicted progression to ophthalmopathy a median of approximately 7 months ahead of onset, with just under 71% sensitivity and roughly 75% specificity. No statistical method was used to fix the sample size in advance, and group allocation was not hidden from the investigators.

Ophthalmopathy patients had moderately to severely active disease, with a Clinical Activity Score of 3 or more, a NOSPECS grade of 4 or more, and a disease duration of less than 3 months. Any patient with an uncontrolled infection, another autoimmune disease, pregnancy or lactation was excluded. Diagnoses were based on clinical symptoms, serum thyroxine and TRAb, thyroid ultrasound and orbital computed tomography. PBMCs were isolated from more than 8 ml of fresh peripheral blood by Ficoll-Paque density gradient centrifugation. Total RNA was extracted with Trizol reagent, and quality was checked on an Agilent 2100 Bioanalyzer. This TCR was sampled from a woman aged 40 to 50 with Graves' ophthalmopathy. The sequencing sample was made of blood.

The nucleotide sequence is TGTGCCAGCAGCTTAAATACCCAGAGGGAGGCTTTCTTT. The resulting protein is CASSLNTQREAFF. This chain joins TRBV7-2 to TRBJ1-1, with no confident D gene call. The CDR1 and CDR2 encoded by the germline V gene are SGHTA and FQGNSA. V was cut back by 2 bases and J by 11 bases, leaving a gap of 15 bases between them. The CDR3 contains 13 residues, cysteine and phenylalanine counted. Here the CDR3 DNA is all that survives: 39 bases in frame from base 1.